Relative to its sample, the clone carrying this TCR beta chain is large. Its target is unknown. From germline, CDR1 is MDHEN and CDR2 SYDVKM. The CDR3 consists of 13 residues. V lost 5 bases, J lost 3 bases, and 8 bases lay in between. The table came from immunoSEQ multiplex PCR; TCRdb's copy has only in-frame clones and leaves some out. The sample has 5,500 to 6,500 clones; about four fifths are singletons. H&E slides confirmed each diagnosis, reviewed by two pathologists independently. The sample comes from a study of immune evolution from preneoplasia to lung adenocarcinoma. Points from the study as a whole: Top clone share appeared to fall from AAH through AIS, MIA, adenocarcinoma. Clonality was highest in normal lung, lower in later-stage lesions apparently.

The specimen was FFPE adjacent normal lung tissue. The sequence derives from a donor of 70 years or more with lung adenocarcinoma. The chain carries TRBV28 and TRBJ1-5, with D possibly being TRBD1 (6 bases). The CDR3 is CASSGQNNQPQHF. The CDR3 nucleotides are TGTGCCAGCAGTGGACAGAACAATCAGCCCCAGCATTTT. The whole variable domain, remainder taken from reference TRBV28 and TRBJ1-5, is DVKVTQSSRYLVKRTGEKVFLECVQDMDHENMFWYRQDPGLGLRLIYFSYDVKMKEKGDIPEGYSVSREKKERFSLILESASTNQTSMYLCASSGQNNQPQHFGDGTRLSIL.